The T cell receptor (beta chain) under discussion was sequenced for a study of blood T cell repertoires in COVID-19 (dated by TCRdb to about 2020). For the wider study: Samples covering the acute and convalescent phases of COVID-19 were provided by collaborators in the United States, Italy and Spain. The prospective study material was composed of cDNA or gDNA derived from T cells, B-cell-depleted T cells, or PBMCs. Deeply sampled blood TCRbeta repertoires from subjects exposed to, actively infected with, or recovered from COVID-19 were included in the dataset. A freely available public database, intended as a resource for researchers studying the immune response to SARS-CoV-2, is where the repertoires were released. The samples were drawn from two sources: the first 160 participants of the ongoing ImmuneRACE study, and fewer than 1,500 subjects contributed by 6 global collaborators. Nearly every sample came with metadata listing a de-identified subject ID, COVID-19 status, age in years and sex. HLA class I and class II types, where available, came from metadata supplied by the sample provider rather than from assay-based typing.

Enrolling through a virtual design, the prospective study's participants ranged in age from roughly 18 to 100 years and lived across approximately 25 United States geographic areas. In the prospective study, cohorts were assigned on the basis of participant-reported clinical history obtained from a screening survey and a study questionnaire. Exposed participants had been in contact, within 2 weeks of entering the study, with a person who had a PCR-confirmed or clinician-diagnosed case of COVID-19. Mobile phlebotomists in the prospective study collected whole blood, serum and a nasopharyngeal or oropharyngeal swab from every participant. Prospective study participants could optionally give additional blood draws and questionnaires over an approximately two-month period. Prospective study blood samples were shipped either frozen or at room temperature before DNA extraction. TCRbeta CDR3 regions were amplified from genomic DNA using the immunoSEQ Assay, a bias-controlled multiplex PCR. In the paper's pipeline: The number of nucleated cells in each sample was estimated by amplification of reference gene primers within the assay. To quantify the absolute abundance of each unique TCRbeta CDR3 rearrangement, sequence reads were collapsed and filtered. For each sample, productive Simpson clonality was calculated by taking the square root of Simpson's diversity index across productive rearrangements. Sourced from immuneACCESS, this table was stored by TCRdb with only in-frame sequences that have V and J called. A share of the clones is absent; for the studies checked, an unresolved V gene accounts for under half, and the remainder has no known explanation. V and J calls and clone size are copied from that table; D and trimming were computed from the DNA. This sample lists approximately 260,000 clones; roughly 84% were detected once. Clones ranked in the top ten supply 6.6% of the sample.

What the study reported, not specific to this receptor: How much clinical and demographic metadata was included differed by source and by participant, and the metadata was provided uncurated.

A note on this clone: Its antigen remains unidentified. Base quality data are lacking; no much larger clone is found one base away.

In the germline V gene, CDR1 corresponds to MGHRA and CDR2 to YSYEKL. V loses 5 bases at its end and J loses 4 bases; junction bases beyond the gene matches: 7. Measured from the cysteine to the phenylalanine, the CDR3 is 15 residues long. Left in the record is the CDR3 DNA by itself, 45 bases read in frame from the first base. The sequence was obtained from a woman aged 45-59 years who had been exposed to COVID-19. Sequencing used PBMCs or T cells enriched from blood (not recorded which). The V gene is TRBV4-1 and the J gene is TRBJ1-1; a stretch of 10 junction bases matches TRBD1. In nucleotides, the sequence is TGCGCCAGCAGCTTAGAGGACAGGGGGGGCACTGAAGCTTTCTTT. This is translated as CASSLEDRGGTEAFF.